This T cell receptor beta chain was obtained from a study of tumor-infiltrating lymphocytes in oesophageal squamous cell carcinoma. This CDR3 region has 17 residues. The V gene's germline CDR1 is SGHTA and CDR2 FQGNSA. V was clipped by 5 bases and J by 1 base, with 18 bases between them. TCRdb passed the PCR reads through MiXCR, listing each CDR3 protein once. The sample has about 21,000 distinct CDR3 sequences; around two fifths are singletons. This chain joins TRBV7-2 and TRBJ2-4, with TRBD2 as a possible D gene (7 bases). This receptor was taken from a male donor with esophageal squamous cell carcinoma. Specimen: esophageal tumor tissue. CDR3 residues: CASSKFRRGLAKNIQYF. The CDR3 DNA reads TGTGCCAGCAGCAAGTTTAGGCGGGGGCTCGCCAAAAACATTCAGTACTTC.